These 13 T cell receptor beta chains were sequenced from one sample in a study of shared clonotypes between healthy human individuals. Assay used: immunoSEQ multiplex PCR; TCRdb lists only in-frame clones, some missing. The data hold over a million clones, with 95% to 97% observed a single time. The material sequenced was naive CD4+ T cells sorted from blood. Subset: CD45RA+ positively selected. The source of these receptors is a man aged 25-45 years in good health.

V usage is TRBV5-4 and J usage is TRBJ1-1; the D gene is possibly TRBD1 (6 bases). V gave up 4 bases and J gave up 4 bases, with 20 bases separating them. In germline, CDR1 is SGHNT, CDR2 YYREEE (reference sequence). The CDR3 covers 16 residues. CDR3 sequence (DNA): TGTGCCAGCAGCCCGGTGGGCGGGGCAGGGGCCACTGAAGCTTTCTTT. As protein: CASSPVGGAGATEAFF.

The chain combines TRBV27 with TRBJ2-2; TRBD2 agrees at 8 bases. CDR3 length: 16 residues. Germline CDR1 is MNHEY and CDR2 is SMNVEV (reference sequence). The trim removed 6 bases at V and 4 bases at J, leaving 10 bases unmatched. CDR3 region: CASRLDSGKFTGELFF. The DNA for the CDR3 is TGTGCCAGCAGACTCGATAGCGGGAAGTTCACCGGGGAGCTGTTTTTT.

V is TRBV30 and J is TRBJ2-5, with D uncertain. This CDR3 is built from 14 residues. Per germline, CDR1 GTSNPN and CDR2 SVGIG (reference sequence). V was shortened by 0 bases and J by 2 bases, with 10 bases between the two germline ends. The CDR3 nucleotides are TGTGCCTGGAGTGTTAGTAGAAATCAAGAGACCCAGTACTTC. Translating gives CAWSVSRNQETQYF.

The chain carries TRBV19 and TRBJ2-1; D unclear. Trimming shortened V by 5 bases and J by 6 bases, and 11 bases separated the two germline ends. The germline V gene has CDR1 LNHDA and CDR2 SQIVND (reference sequence). The CDR3 has 13 residues. In DNA, the CDR3 is TGTGCCAGTAGTGATGGGCACGGCAATGAGCAGTTCTTC. This encodes CASSDGHGNEQFF.

The count of this clone is one. The V and J genes are TRBV6-5 and TRBJ1-2; no firm D call. This CDR3 is 13 amino acids long. Germline CDR1 is MNHEY and CDR2 is SVGAGI. The V gene lost 6 bases and the J gene lost 6 bases, with 14 bases spanning the gap. The CDR3 loop reads CASSRTRFDGYTF. The CDR3 nucleotides read TGTGCCAGCAGCCGTACACGGTTCGATGGCTACACCTTC.

The V call is TRBV19, the J call TRBJ2-1; 9 nucleotides line up with TRBD1. The V and J ends lost 5 bases and 2 bases, in that order; junction bases with no gene match: 4. CDR3 size: 15 residues. CDR1 is LNHDA, CDR2 SQIVND, per germline (reference sequence). CDR3: CASSDRGVPYNEQFF. As DNA, the CDR3 is TGTGCCAGTAGTGACAGGGGGGTACCCTACAATGAGCAGTTCTTC.

The rearrangement joins TRBV6-1 to TRBJ2-4, with D unresolved. This CDR3 has 17 residues. From germline, CDR1 is MNHNS and CDR2 SASEGT. Trimming shortened V by 0 bases and J by 3 bases, and 15 bases separated the two germline ends. CDR3 region: CASSEASGRWGKNIQYF. DNA of the CDR3: TGTGCCAGCAGTGAAGCGTCAGGCCGCTGGGGCAAAAACATTCAGTACTTC.

This chain connects TRBV6-1 to TRBJ1-4; possibly TRBD1 for D (5 bases). The V gene lost 2 bases and the J gene lost 0 bases, with 10 bases spanning the gap. Per germline, CDR1 MNHNS and CDR2 SASEGT. The CDR3 consists of 16 residues. In nucleotides, the CDR3 is TGTGCCAGCAGTGAATTTACAGGTGCAACTAATGAAAAACTGTTTTTT. Encoded protein: CASSEFTGATNEKLFF.

Of note for this clone: At one end, the junction sequence differs from germline, possibly due to a read error. V gene TRBV27 combines with J gene TRBJ1-2; D is perhaps TRBD1 (5 bases). The CDR3 has 13 amino acids. Germline-derived CDR1 and CDR2 are MNHEY and SMNVEV (reference sequence). CDR3 sequence (DNA): TGTGCCAGCAGAGCAACCGGGACGGCCATTAGTCAGTTC. Translating gives CASRATGTAISQF.

The chain links TRBV10-1 to TRBJ1-3; D is ambiguous. V lost 3 bases to trimming and J lost 1 base, with 19 bases between them. Germline V CDR1 and CDR2: WNHNN, SYGVQD (reference sequence). The CDR3 contains 18 residues. In nucleotides, the CDR3 is TGCGCCAGCAGTGATTCCCCGGGAAGAGGATCTTCTGGAAACACCATATATTTT. Protein product: CASSDSPGRGSSGNTIYF.

The chain employs TRBV7-9 and TRBJ2-7; perhaps TRBD1 as D (6 bases). The CDR3 is 14 amino acids. Germline CDR1 is SEHNR and CDR2 is FQNEAQ (reference sequence). With 1 base removed from V and 1 base from J, the gap between germline ends came to 8 bases. CDR3 protein: CASSLEQGSYEQYF. The CDR3 region has the DNA TGTGCCAGCAGCTTAGAACAGGGTTCCTACGAGCAGTACTTC.

The J gene is TRBJ1-4, the V gene TRBV18; D is possibly TRBD1 (6 bases). The CDR3 is 13 residues long. The V gene's germline CDR1 is KGHSH and CDR2 LQKENI. V lost 3 bases to trimming and J lost 8 bases, with 10 bases between them. The CDR3 DNA is TGTGCCAGCTCACCCCAGGGGTGGGAAAAACTGTTTTTT. Its translation: CASSPQGWEKLFF.

The genes are TRBV5-4 and TRBJ2-7; D possibly corresponds to TRBD2 (5 bases). Germline CDR1 SGHNT, CDR2 YYREEE (reference sequence). The CDR3 totals 15 residues. The V end lost 5 bases, the J end lost 2 bases, and 17 bases lay between the germline ends. The CDR3 nucleotides are TGTGCCAGCAGTCAAGAATCGGGGAGTCCCTACGAGCAGTACTTC. It is translated as CASSQESGSPYEQYF. Looking up the rest from reference TRBV5-4 and TRBJ2-7 gives the full variable domain: ETGVTQSPTHLIKTRGQQVTLRCSSQSGHNTVSWYQQALGQGPQFIFQYYREEENGRGNFPPRFSGLQFPNYSSELNVNALELDDSALYLCASSQESGSPYEQYFGPGTRLTVT.